This T cell receptor beta chain was sequenced for a study of T-cell memory formation after mild COVID-19. About the research overall: In these data, TCR clusters were largely donor specific. Study-level points and caveats: There were some responding clones in pre-infection memory, which suggested that cross-reactive memory had joined. A second wave expanding day 15 to 37 was CD4+-biased; contracting clones were balanced.

The V gene's germline CDR1 is LGHNT and CDR2 FRNRAP. V dropped 6 bases and J dropped 1; count of bases not matched to a gene: 14. The CDR3 has 18 amino acids. TCRdb re-analysed the 5' RACE reads in MiXCR, keeping a single row per CDR3 protein. The sample has 410,000 or so distinct CDR3 sequences, less than 25% seen once. Note on this clonotype: The antigen remains unidentified.

Sequenced material: PBMCs or a T cell subset sorted from them (not recorded which). The chain combines TRBV12-5 with TRBJ2-2; 7 bases fit TRBD2. This clonotype was obtained from an adult woman who had mild COVID-19 (a few samples of this study predate the infection). Cell type and time point are not known. The CDR3, as DNA: TGTGCTAGTGGCCCGGGGCTAGCGGAGCCCCTGAACACCGGGGAGCTGTTTTTT. Protein sequence: CASGPGLAEPLNTGELFF.